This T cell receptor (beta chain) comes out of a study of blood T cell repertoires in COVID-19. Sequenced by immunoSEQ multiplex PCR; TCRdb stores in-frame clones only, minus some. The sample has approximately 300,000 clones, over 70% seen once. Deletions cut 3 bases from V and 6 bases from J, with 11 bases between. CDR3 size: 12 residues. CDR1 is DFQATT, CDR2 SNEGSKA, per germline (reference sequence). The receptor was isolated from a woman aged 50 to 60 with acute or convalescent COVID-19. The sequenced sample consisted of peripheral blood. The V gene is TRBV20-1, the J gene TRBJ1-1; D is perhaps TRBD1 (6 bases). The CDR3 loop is CSASTGFPEAFF. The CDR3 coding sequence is TGCAGTGCTAGTACAGGGTTCCCTGAAGCTTTCTTT.